The clone carrying this T cell receptor (beta chain) was found many times. Its antigen is as yet unknown. TCRdb reprocessed the RT-PCR reads with MiXCR, giving one entry per CDR3 protein. The table lists 530,000 or so distinct CDR3 sequences, approximately 10% of them singletons, with more than 8.5% in the top ten. The entry originates in a study of response to subunit inactivated influenza vaccine. Whole-study results and caveats: That few new T cells are recruited by each seasonal influenza vaccination was the authors' suggestion.

Trimming shortened V by 1 base and J by 5 bases, and 11 bases separated the two germline ends. CDR1 and CDR2 from the germline V gene are LNHNV and YYDKDF (reference sequence). The CDR3 spans 14 residues. This chain uses TRBV15 with TRBJ2-5; no firm D call. The sample was PBMCs from blood, taken on the day of vaccination. The TCR sequence derives from a man in his forties or fifties who received an inactivated influenza vaccine. Here the CDR3 reads CATSRAGNSETQYF. As DNA, the CDR3 is TGTGCCACCAGCAGAGCTGGTAATAGTGAGACCCAGTACTTC.